The 21 T cell receptor beta chains presented below share a single source sample, sequenced in a study of T cells in Graves' hyperthyroidism and ophthalmopathy. RNA transcripts were the template for amplifying TCR beta CDR3 regions. HTBI primers were employed in a first-round RT-PCR of the TCR CDR3. TCRdb reprocessed the multiplex PCR reads via MiXCR and lists one record per CDR3 protein. The sample lists about 640,000 distinct CDR3 sequences; approximately 42% were seen once. The sequencing input was peripheral blood or thyroid tissue (not recorded which). The receptors derive from an adult man with Graves' disease, either hyperthyroidism or ophthalmopathy (not recorded which).

This clonotype appeared a single time. The V and J genes are TRBV29-1 and TRBJ1-5; no firm D call. The length of the CDR3 is 10 residues. Germline V CDR1 and CDR2: SQVTM, ANQGSEA. The ends were cut back, 8 bases at V and 7 bases at J, with 9 bases in the middle. The CDR3 spells CSLGTQPQHF. Here the CDR3 DNA reads TGCAGCTTAGGAACGCAGCCCCAGCATTTT.

This clonotype was detected many times. The V and J genes are TRBV2 and TRBJ2-7; 8 bases are a match to TRBD2. Germline loops: CDR1 SNHLY, CDR2 FYNNEI. The CDR3 is 14 amino acids. Germline trimming cut 5 bases from V and 7 bases from J; bases unmatched to any gene: 10. CDR3: CASSQRELASEQYF. CDR3 in DNA: TGTGCCAGCAGTCAGCGGGAGCTCGCGAGTGAGCAGTACTTC.

This clonotype was counted ten times or more. This sequence joins TRBV7-9 and TRBJ1-2; D is ambiguous. This CDR3 is 13 amino acids long. CDR1 is SEHNR and CDR2 is FQNEAQ in the germline V gene (reference sequence). V was trimmed by 4 bases and J by 0 bases, leaving 6 bases between them. CDR3 in amino acids: CASSSPANYGYTF. The CDR3 DNA is TGTGCCAGCAGCTCGCCAGCTAACTATGGCTACACCTTC.

CDR3 sequence: CASSYRASGSRSYEQYF. DNA for the CDR3: TGTGCCAGCAGTTACAGGGCTAGCGGGAGTCGGTCCTACGAGCAGTACTTC. The genes are TRBV7-8 and TRBJ2-7, with 10 nucleotides matching TRBD2. The CDR3 covers 17 residues. Trimming took 6 bases from V and 1 from J; bases not matched to a gene: 12. From germline, CDR1 is SGHVS and CDR2 FQNEAQ.

Ten or more counts support this clonotype. The genes are TRBV7-9 and TRBJ2-7; no reliable D call. Trimming cost V 1 base and J 1 base, with 11 bases left between them. Germline V gives CDR1 SEHNR, CDR2 FQNEAQ (reference sequence). CDR3 length equals 15 residues. CDR3 in DNA: TGTGCCAGCAGCTTAGACAGCTTATCTTCCTACGAGCAGTACTTC. Protein product: CASSLDSLSSYEQYF.

The V and J genes are TRBV24-1 and TRBJ1-5; 8 nucleotides align to TRBD1. Germline V CDR1 and CDR2: KGHDR, SFDVKD. The CDR3 runs 17 residues. V lost 3 bases, J lost 3 bases, and 9 bases stayed unmatched. In DNA, the CDR3 is TGTGCCACCAGTGATACCCGGACAGGGTTTCCCAATCAGCCCCAGCATTTT. Its translation is CATSDTRTGFPNQPQHF.

This clonotype has at least ten counts. The genes are TRBV4-1 and TRBJ2-6; no clear D gene. The CDR3 contains 15 residues. V shed 4 bases and J shed 2 bases, with 9 bases lying between them. Per the germline V gene, CDR1 is MGHRA and CDR2 is YSYEKL. Here the CDR3 reads CASSLETAGANVLTF. Written as DNA, the CDR3 is TGCGCCAGCAGCCTGGAGACGGCTGGGGCCAACGTCCTGACTTTC.

The chain employs TRBV5-1 and TRBJ2-5; 10 nucleotides match TRBD2. There are 16 residues in the CDR3. The ends lost 2 bases at V and 1 base at J; junction bases unmatched: 5. Germline V gene data show CDR1 as SGHRS and CDR2 as YFSETQ. This CDR3 reads CASSFPSGSPQETQYF. CDR3 sequence (DNA): TGCGCCAGCAGCTTCCCTAGCGGGAGCCCCCAAGAGACCCAGTACTTC.

The table lists this clonotype with many counts. CDR3 coding DNA: TGTGCCAGTAGGTCCCACGGCTCTGGAAACACCATATATTTT. It codes for CASRSHGSGNTIYF. The V gene is TRBV19, the J gene TRBJ1-3; D gene uncertain. Germline V gene sequence: CDR1 LNHDA, CDR2 SQIVND (reference sequence). The germline V and J ends were trimmed by 6 bases and 0 bases, with 9 bases remaining between them. The CDR3 has 14 amino acids.

The chain links TRBV7-9 to TRBJ1-6; 7 positions agree with TRBD1. The CDR3 contains 14 residues. The V segment lost 5 bases and the J segment 8 bases; nucleotides outside the gene matches: 6. CDR1 and CDR2 (germline): SEHNR, FQNEAQ (reference sequence). The CDR3 region is CASSRTGLDSPLHF. DNA of the CDR3: TGTGCCAGCAGCCGGACAGGTTTGGATTCACCCCTCCACTTT. Full variable domain (missing parts from reference TRBV7-9 and TRBJ1-6): DTGVSQNPRHKITKRGQNVTFRCDPISEHNRLYWYRQTLGQGPEFLTYFQNEAQLEKSRLLSDRFSAERPKGSFSTLEIQRTEQGDSAMYLCASSRTGLDSPLHFGNGTRLTVT.

The rearrangement joins TRBV7-9 to TRBJ1-5, with TRBD1 as a possible D gene (6 bases). This CDR3 has 16 amino acids. Germline V gene sequence: CDR1 SEHNR, CDR2 FQNEAQ (reference sequence). The V end was cut by 4 bases, the J end by 0 bases, with 13 bases between. The CDR3 DNA sequence: TGTGCCAGCAGCTCCCAGGACAGTTTTAGCAATCAGCCCCAGCATTTT. As protein: CASSSQDSFSNQPQHF.

This clonotype has just a few counts. Its ends do not fully match the called genes, so a read error is possible. This rearrangement joins TRBV29-1 to TRBJ2-7; 7 nucleotides agree with TRBD1. The CDR3 is made up of 11 amino acids. Germline V CDR1 and CDR2: SQVTM, ANQGSEA. In DNA, the CDR3 is TGCAGCGTTAAGTTTCAGGACAGGATTATATTC. Its protein product is CSVKFQDRIIF.

This chain connects TRBV9 to TRBJ1-6; D may be TRBD1 (6 bases). The germline CDR1 and CDR2 sequences are SGDLS and YYNGEE. V was trimmed by 2 bases and J by 9 bases, leaving 15 bases between them. The CDR3 has 15 residues. This CDR3 reads CASSVEGDNGSPLHF. In DNA form, the CDR3 reads TGTGCCAGCAGCGTTGAAGGGGACAACGGTTCACCCCTCCACTTT. Combining the CDR3 with reference TRBV9 and TRBJ1-6 gives the whole variable domain DSGVTQTPKHLITATGQRVTLRCSPRSGDLSVYWYQQSLDQGLQFLIQYYNGEERAKGNILERFSAQQFPDLHSELNLSSLELGDSALYFCASSVEGDNGSPLHFGNGTRLTVT.

A word on this clonotype: No conserved phenylalanine or tryptophan is present at the end of the CDR3, so a read error is the likely explanation. V usage is TRBV24-1 and J usage is TRBJ1-1; no clear D. This CDR3 spans 12 amino acids. The germline gives CDR1 KGHDR, CDR2 SFDVKD. V was shortened by 4 bases and J by 4 bases, with 6 bases between the two germline ends. CDR3 residues: CATSDTGTEAFL. Written as DNA, the CDR3 is TGTGCCACCAGTGACACCGGCACTGAAGCTTTCCTT.

The chain is built from TRBV6-5 and TRBJ1-5; the match to TRBD1 covers 7 bases. The length of the CDR3 is 14 residues. Looked up from germline, CDR1 is MNHEY and CDR2 is SVGAGI. Trimming took 6 bases from V and 6 from J; bases not matched to a gene: 8. The CDR3 DNA reads TGTGCCAGCAGGGCAGGGGGGAGAGGTCAGCCCCAGCATTTT. Encoded protein: CASRAGGRGQPQHF.

At least ten counts were recorded for this clonotype. The chain recombines TRBV15 with TRBJ1-2; D is unclear. V gave up 2 bases and J gave up 4 bases, with 11 bases separating them. The CDR3 consists of 14 residues. Per germline, CDR1 LNHNV and CDR2 YYDKDF (reference sequence). CDR3 residues: CATSRREESYGYTF. The CDR3 DNA sequence: TGTGCCACCAGCAGACGTGAAGAGAGCTATGGCTACACCTTC.

V usage is TRBV20-1 and J usage is TRBJ2-7, with 11 positions matching TRBD1. Looked up from germline, CDR1 is DFQATT and CDR2 is SNEGSKA (reference sequence). The junction had 10 bases not matched to a gene; V was cut back by 6 bases and J by 3 bases. The CDR3 is 15 amino acids. This chain's CDR3 is CSADSRDRGDYEQYF. CDR3 nucleotide sequence: TGCAGTGCCGACAGCCGGGACAGGGGGGACTACGAGCAGTACTTC.

The chain employs TRBV20-1 and TRBJ1-5, with 10 bases identical to TRBD1. The ends lost 1 base at V and 0 bases at J; junction bases unmatched: 12. The CDR3 loop spans 19 amino acids. Germline values: CDR1 DFQATT, CDR2 SNEGSKA (reference sequence). Here the CDR3 DNA reads TGCAGTGCTAGAGCTCCTCCCGGGACAGGGGTCTATAGCAATCAGCCCCAGCATTTT. This codes for CSARAPPGTGVYSNQPQHF.

About this clonotype: A read error may be the cause here, since a much bigger clone is one base away. This chain uses TRBV10-3 with TRBJ1-1, with D hard to call. The CDR3 runs to 11 residues. Germline CDR1 ENHRY, CDR2 SYGVKD. CDR3 in DNA: TGTGCCAGCTGTGTGAACGCTGAAGCTTTCTTT. Translated: CASCVNAEAFF.

Only one count was recorded for this clonotype. A read error may account for a junction end that differs from germline. The chain links TRBV7-7 to TRBJ1-4; weak D call: TRBD1 (5 bases). The germline gives CDR1 SSHAT, CDR2 FNYEAQ (reference sequence). The CDR3 is 13 residues long. The CDR3 here is CASSHQGNEKLFF. The CDR3 region has the DNA TGTGCTAGCAGTCACCAGGGTAATGAAAAACTGTTTTTT.

J is TRBJ1-6 and V is TRBV12-3 or TRBV12-4, with D unclear. Trimming took off 6 bases at V and 5 bases at J, with 14 bases between the two ends. The CDR3 has 15 residues. The CDR3 is CASRAGVEDNSPLHF. DNA of the CDR3: TGTGCCAGCAGAGCGGGCGTAGAGGATAATTCACCCCTCCACTTT.